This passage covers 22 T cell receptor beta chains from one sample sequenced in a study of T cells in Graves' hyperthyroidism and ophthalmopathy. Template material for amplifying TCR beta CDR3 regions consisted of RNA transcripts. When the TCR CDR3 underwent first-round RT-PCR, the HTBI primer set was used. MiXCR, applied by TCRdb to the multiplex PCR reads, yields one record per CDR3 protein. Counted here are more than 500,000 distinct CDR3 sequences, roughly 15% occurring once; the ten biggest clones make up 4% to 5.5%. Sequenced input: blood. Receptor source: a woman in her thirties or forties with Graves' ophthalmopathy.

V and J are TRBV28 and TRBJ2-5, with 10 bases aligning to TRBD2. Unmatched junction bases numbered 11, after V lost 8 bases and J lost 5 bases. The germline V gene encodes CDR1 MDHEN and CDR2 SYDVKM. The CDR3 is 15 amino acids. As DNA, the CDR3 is TGTGCCAGCGCCCCGAGCGGGAGGGGGATCGAGACCCAGTACTTC. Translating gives CASAPSGRGIETQYF.

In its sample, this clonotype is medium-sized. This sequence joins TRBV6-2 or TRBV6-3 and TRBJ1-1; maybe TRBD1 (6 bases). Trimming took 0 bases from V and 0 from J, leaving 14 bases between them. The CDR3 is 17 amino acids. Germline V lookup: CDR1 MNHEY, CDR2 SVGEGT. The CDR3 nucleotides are TGTGCCAGCAGTTACTCGATGACAGGCGAGATGAACACTGAAGCTTTCTTT. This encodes CASSYSMTGEMNTEAFF.

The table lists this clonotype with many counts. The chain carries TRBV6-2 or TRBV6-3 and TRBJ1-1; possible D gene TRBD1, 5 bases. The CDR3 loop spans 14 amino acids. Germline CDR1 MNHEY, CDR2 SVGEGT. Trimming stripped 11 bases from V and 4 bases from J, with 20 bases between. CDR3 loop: CAGGSGRAATEAFF. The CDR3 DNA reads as TGTGCCGGGGGGTCCGGCAGGGCGGCCACTGAAGCTTTCTTT.

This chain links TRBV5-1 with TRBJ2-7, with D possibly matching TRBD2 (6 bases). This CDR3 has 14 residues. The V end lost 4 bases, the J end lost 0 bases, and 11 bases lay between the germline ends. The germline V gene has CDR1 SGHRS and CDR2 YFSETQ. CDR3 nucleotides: TGCGCCAGCAGCCCCCCGGGAGTCTCCTACGAGCAGTACTTC. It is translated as CASSPPGVSYEQYF. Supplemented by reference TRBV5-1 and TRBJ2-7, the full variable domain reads KAGVTQTPRYLIKTRGQQVTLSCSPISGHRSVSWYQQTPGQGLQFLFEYFSETQRNKGNFPGRFSGRQFSNSRSEMNVSTLELGDSALYLCASSPPGVSYEQYFGPGTRLTVT.

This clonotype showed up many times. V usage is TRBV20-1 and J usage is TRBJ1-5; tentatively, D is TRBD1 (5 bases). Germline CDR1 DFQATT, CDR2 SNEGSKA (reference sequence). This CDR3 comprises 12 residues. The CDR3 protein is CNAAGGNQPQHF. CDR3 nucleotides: TGCAATGCAGCGGGGGGCAATCAGCCCCAGCATTTT.

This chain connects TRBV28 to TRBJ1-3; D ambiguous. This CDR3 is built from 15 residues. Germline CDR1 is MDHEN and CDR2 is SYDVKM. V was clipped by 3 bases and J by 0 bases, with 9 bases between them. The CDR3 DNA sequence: TGTGCCAGCAGTTTGCCCCAGGACTCTGGAAACACCATATATTTT. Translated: CASSLPQDSGNTIYF. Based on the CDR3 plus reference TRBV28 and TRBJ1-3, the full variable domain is DVKVTQSSRYLVKRTGEKVFLECVQDMDHENMFWYRQDPGLGLRLIYFSYDVKMKEKGDIPEGYSVSREKKERFSLILESASTNQTSMYLCASSLPQDSGNTIYFGEGSWLTVV.

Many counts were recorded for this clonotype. This CDR3 is CASTHFNSNQPQHF. In DNA, the CDR3 is TGTGCCAGCACCCACTTCAATAGCAATCAGCCCCAGCATTTT. The J gene is TRBJ1-5, the V gene TRBV6-2 or TRBV6-3, with D hard to call. This CDR3 comprises 14 residues. CDR1 is MNHEY and CDR2 is SVGEGT in the germline V gene. V dropped 7 bases and J dropped 0 bases, with 10 bases sitting between them.

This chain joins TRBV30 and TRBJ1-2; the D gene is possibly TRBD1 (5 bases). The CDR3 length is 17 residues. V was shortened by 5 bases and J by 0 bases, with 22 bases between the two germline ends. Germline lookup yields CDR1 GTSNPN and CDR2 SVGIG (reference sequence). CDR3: CAWARPGTVTTNYGYTF. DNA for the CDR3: TGTGCCTGGGCCCGCCCGGGGACCGTCACGACTAACTATGGCTACACCTTC. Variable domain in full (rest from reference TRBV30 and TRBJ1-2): SQTIHQWPATLVQPVGSPLSLECTVEGTSNPNLYWYRQAAGRGLQLLFYSVGIGQISSEVPQNLSASRPQDRQFILSSKKLLLSDSGFYLCAWARPGTVTTNYGYTFGSGTRLTVV.

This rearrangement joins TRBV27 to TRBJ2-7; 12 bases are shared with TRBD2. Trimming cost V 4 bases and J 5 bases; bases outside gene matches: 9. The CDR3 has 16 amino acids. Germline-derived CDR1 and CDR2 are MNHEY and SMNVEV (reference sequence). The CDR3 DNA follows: TGTGCCAGCAGTTCACGACTAGCGGGAGTTTCCCACGAGCAGTACTTC. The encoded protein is CASSSRLAGVSHEQYF.

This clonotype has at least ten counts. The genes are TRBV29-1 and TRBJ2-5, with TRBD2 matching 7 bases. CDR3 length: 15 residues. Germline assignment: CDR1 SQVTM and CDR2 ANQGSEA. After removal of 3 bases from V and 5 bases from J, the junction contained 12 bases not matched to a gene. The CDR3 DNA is TGCAGCGTTGACAGTCTAGCGGCCTTGGGGGAGACCCAGTACTTC. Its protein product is CSVDSLAALGETQYF. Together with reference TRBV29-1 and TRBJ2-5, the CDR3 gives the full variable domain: SAVISQKPSRDICQRGTSLTIQCQVDSQVTMMFWYRQQPGQSLTLIATANQGSEATYESGFVIDKFPISRPNLTFSTLTVSNMSPEDSSIYLCSVDSLAALGETQYFGPGTRLLVL.

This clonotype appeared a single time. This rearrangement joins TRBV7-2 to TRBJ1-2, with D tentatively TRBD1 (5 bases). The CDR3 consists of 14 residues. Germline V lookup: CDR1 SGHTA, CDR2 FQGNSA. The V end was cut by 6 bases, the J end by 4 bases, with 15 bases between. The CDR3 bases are TGTGCCAGCAGACGAGCGGGACTTCCCTATGGCTACACCTTC. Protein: CASRRAGLPYGYTF.

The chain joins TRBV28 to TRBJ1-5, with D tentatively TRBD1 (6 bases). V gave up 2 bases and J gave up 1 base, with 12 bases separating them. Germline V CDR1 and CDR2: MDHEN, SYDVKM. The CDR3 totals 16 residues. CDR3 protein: CASSLRTDLSNQPQHF. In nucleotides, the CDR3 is TGTGCCAGCAGTTTACGGACAGATTTGAGCAATCAGCCCCAGCATTTT.

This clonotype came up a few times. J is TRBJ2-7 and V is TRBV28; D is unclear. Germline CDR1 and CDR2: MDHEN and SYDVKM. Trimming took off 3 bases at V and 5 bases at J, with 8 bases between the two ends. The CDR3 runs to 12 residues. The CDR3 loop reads CASSFQTHEQYF. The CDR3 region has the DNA TGTGCCAGCAGTTTCCAGACCCACGAGCAGTACTTC.

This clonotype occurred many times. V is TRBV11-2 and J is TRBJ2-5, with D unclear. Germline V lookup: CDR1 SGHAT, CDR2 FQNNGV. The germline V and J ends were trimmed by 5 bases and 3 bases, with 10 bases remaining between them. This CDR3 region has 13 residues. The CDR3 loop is CASSPEPEETQYF. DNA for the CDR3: TGTGCCAGCAGCCCGGAACCCGAAGAGACCCAGTACTTC.

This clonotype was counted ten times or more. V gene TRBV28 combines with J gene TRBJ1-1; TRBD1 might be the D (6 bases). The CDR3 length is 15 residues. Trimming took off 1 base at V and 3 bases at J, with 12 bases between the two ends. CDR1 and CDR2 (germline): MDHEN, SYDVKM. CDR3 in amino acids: CASSLSTGLDTEAFF. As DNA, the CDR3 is TGTGCCAGCAGTTTATCAACAGGGTTGGACACTGAAGCTTTCTTT.

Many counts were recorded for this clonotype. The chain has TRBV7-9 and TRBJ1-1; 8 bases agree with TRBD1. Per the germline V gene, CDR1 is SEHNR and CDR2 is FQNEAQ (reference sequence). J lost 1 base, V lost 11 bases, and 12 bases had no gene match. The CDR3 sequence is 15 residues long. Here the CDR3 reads CALWGPGGGNTEAFF. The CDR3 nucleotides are TGTGCCCTGTGGGGTCCAGGGGGCGGGAACACTGAAGCTTTCTTT.

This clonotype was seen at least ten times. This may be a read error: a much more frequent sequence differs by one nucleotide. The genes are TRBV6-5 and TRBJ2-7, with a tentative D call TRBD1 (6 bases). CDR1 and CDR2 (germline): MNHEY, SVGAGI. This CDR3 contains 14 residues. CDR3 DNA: TGTGTCACAGCTAGGCAGGGGTCCCGCCACGAGCAGTACTTC. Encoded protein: CVTARQGSRHEQYF.

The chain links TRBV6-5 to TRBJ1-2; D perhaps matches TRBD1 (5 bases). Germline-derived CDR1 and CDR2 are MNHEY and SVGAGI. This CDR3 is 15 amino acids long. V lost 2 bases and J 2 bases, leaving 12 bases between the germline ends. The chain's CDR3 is CASSYTFRANYGYTF. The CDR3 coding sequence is TGTGCCAGCAGTTACACATTCAGGGCAAACTATGGCTACACCTTC.

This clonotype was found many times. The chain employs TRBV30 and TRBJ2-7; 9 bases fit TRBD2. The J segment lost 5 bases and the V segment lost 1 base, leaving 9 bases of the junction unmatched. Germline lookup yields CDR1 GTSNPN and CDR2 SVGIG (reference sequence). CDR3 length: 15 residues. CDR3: CAWSGAAGGPDEQYF. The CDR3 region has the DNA TGTGCCTGGAGTGGAGCGGCGGGAGGGCCCGACGAGCAGTACTTC.

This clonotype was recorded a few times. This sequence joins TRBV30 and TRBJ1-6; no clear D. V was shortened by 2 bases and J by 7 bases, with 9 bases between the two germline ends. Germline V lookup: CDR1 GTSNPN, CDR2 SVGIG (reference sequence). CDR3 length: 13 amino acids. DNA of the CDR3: TGTGCCTGGAGTCCCCGATTAAATTCACCCCTCCACTTT. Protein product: CAWSPRLNSPLHF. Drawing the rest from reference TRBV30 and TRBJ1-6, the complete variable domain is SQTIHQWPATLVQPVGSPLSLECTVEGTSNPNLYWYRQAAGRGLQLLFYSVGIGQISSEVPQNLSASRPQDRQFILSSKKLLLSDSGFYLCAWSPRLNSPLHFGNGTRLTVT.

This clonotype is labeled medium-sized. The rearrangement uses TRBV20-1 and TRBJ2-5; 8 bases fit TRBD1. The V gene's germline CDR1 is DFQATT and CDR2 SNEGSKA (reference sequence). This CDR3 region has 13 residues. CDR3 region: CGAWDRLAETQYF. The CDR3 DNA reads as TGCGGAGCGTGGGACAGGCTAGCGGAGACCCAGTACTTC.

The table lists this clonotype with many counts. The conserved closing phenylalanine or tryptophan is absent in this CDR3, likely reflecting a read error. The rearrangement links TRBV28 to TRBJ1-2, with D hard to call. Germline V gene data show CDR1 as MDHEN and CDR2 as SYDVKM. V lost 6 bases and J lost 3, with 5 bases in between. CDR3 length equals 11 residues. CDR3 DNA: TGTGCCAGCAGGCGGGACTATGGCTACACCCTC. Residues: CASRRDYGYTL.